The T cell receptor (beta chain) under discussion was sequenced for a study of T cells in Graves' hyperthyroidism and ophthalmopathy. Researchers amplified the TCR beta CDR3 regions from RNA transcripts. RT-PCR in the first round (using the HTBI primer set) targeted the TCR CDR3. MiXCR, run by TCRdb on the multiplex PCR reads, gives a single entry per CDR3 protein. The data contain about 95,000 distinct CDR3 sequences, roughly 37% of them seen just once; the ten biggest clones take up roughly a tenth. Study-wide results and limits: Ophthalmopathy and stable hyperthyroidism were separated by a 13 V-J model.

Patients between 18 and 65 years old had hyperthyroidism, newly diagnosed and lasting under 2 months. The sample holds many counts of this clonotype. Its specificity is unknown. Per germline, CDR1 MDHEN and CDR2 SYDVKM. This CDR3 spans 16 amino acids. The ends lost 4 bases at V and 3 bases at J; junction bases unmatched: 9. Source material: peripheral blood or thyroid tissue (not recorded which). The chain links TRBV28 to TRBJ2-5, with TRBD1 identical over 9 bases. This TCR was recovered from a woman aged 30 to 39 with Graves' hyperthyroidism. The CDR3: CASSYTLRDREETQYF. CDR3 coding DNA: TGTGCCAGCAGTTATACTCTAAGGGACAGGGAAGAGACCCAGTACTTC.